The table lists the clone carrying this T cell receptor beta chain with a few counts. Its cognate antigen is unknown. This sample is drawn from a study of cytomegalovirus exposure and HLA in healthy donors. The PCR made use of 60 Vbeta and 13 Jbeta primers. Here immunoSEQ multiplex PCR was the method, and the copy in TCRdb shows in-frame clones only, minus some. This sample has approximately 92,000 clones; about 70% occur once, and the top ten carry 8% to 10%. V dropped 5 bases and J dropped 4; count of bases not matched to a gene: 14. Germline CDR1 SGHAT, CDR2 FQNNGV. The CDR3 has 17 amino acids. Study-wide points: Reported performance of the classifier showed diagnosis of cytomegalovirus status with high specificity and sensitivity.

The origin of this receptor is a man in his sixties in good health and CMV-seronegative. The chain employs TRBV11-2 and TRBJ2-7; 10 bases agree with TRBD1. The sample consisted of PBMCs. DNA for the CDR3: TGTGCCAGCAGCCCCCTCCGGGACAGGGGAAAAGGGTACGAGCAGTACTTC. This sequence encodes CASSPLRDRGKGYEQYF.